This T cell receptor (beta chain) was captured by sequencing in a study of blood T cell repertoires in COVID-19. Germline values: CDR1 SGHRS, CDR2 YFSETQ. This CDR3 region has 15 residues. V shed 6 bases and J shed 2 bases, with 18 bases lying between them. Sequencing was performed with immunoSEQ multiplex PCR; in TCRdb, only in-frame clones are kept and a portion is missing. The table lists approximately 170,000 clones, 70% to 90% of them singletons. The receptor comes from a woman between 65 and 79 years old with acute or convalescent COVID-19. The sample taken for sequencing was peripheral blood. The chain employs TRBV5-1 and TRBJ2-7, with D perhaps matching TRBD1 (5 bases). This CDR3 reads CASTWGARPTYEQYF. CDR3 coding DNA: TGCGCCAGCACCTGGGGCGCCCGGCCAACCTACGAGCAGTACTTC.